Below, 24 T cell receptor beta chains from the same sample are listed, as sequenced in a study of blood T cell repertoires in COVID-19. Some clones are missing from TCRdb's copy, which holds only in-frame ones; the method was immunoSEQ multiplex PCR. Of over 200,000 clones in the sample, roughly nine tenths were seen once. Material: PBMCs or T cells enriched from blood (not recorded which). Receptor source: a woman between 50 and 59 years old in a cohort exposed to, infected with or recovered from COVID-19 (not recorded which).

The V and J genes are TRBV27 and TRBJ2-3; 9 bases fit TRBD1. This CDR3 comprises 17 residues. The J segment lost 2 bases and the V segment lost 2 bases, leaving 8 bases of the junction unmatched. The germline V gene encodes CDR1 MNHEY and CDR2 SMNVEV (reference sequence). In DNA form, the CDR3 reads TGTGCCAGCAGTTTACGGGGACAGGGAACCCTCACAGATACGCAGTATTTT. It yields the protein CASSLRGQGTLTDTQYF.

The rearrangement links TRBV18 to TRBJ1-4; D may be TRBD1 (6 bases). In germline, CDR1 is KGHSH, CDR2 LQKENI. The ends were cut back, 5 bases at V and 6 bases at J, with 10 bases in the middle. CDR3 length: 13 residues. The CDR3 nucleotides are TGTGCCAGCTCAAGGGGGGGCGATGAAAAACTGTTTTTT. Residues: CASSRGGDEKLFF.

CDR3 residues: CASSLSDTQYF. The CDR3 nucleotides are TGTGCCAGCAGCCTCTCAGATACGCAGTATTTT. The chain joins TRBV7-3 to TRBJ2-3; D gene unclear. V lost 5 bases to trimming and J lost 4 bases, with 4 bases between them. This CDR3 comprises 11 residues. CDR1 is SGHTA, CDR2 FQGTGA, per germline.

The V and J genes are TRBV5-6 and TRBJ1-4; no clear D. V lost 2 bases, J lost 7 bases, and 6 bases lay in between. The germline gives CDR1 SGHDT, CDR2 YYEEEE. The CDR3 extends over 12 amino acids. CDR3 nucleotides: TGTGCCAGCAGCTTCTCTCCTGAAAAACTGTTTTTT. Translated: CASSFSPEKLFF.

V gene TRBV29-1 combines with J gene TRBJ2-1, with unresolved D. Germline CDR1 SQVTM, CDR2 ANQGSEA. The CDR3 totals 10 residues. V was cut by 0 bases and J by 15 bases, with 9 bases left in between. As DNA, the CDR3 is TGCAGCGTTGAAGAATCTCTGTCGTTCTTC. Translated, it gives CSVEESLSFF.

This clone was observed a single time. V gene TRBV3-1 (or the pseudogene TRBV3-2) combines with J gene TRBJ2-1, with 12 nucleotides matching TRBD2. Looked up from germline, CDR1 is LGHDT and CDR2 is YNNKEL (reference sequence). Losses at the gene ends were 4 bases for V and 0 bases for J; bases not matched to a gene: 4. This CDR3 contains 17 residues. CDR3 coding DNA: TGTGCCAGCAGCCGATCGGGACTAGCGGGCTCCTACAATGAGCAGTTCTTC. Encoded protein: CASSRSGLAGSYNEQFF.

The V and J genes are TRBV6-6 and TRBJ1-1; TRBD1 aligns across 9 bases. The length of the CDR3 is 20 residues. From germline, CDR1 is MNHNY and CDR2 SVGAGI (reference sequence). V lost 5 bases to trimming and J lost 1 base; unmatched junction nucleotides: 20. The CDR3 loop is CASSLLKITGGEVQNTEAFF. The CDR3 region has the DNA TGTGCCAGCAGTCTGCTAAAGATCACAGGGGGCGAGGTTCAGAACACTGAAGCTTTCTTT.

The gene calls are TRBV3-1 (or the pseudogene TRBV3-2) and TRBJ2-7, with D possibly TRBD1 on 5 matching bases. The CDR3 has 15 residues. V was pared by 0 bases and J by 4 bases, with 13 bases between. Germline CDR1 LGHDT, CDR2 YNNKEL (reference sequence). The CDR3 loop is CASSQDPDSYYEQYF. DNA for the CDR3: TGTGCCAGCAGCCAAGACCCCGACAGTTATTACGAGCAGTACTTC.

The CDR3 nucleotides are TGTGCCAGCAGCCCACGGGGACAGGGGAGCTACAATGAGCAGTTCTTC. Its protein is CASSPRGQGSYNEQFF. The J gene is TRBJ2-1, the V gene TRBV9; 10 nucleotides line up with TRBD1. With V trimmed by 4 bases and J by 3 bases, 7 bases remained unmatched. From germline, CDR1 is SGDLS and CDR2 YYNGEE. This CDR3 is built from 16 residues.

V gene TRBV30 combines with J gene TRBJ2-7; TRBD1 matches at 9 bases. Looked up from germline, CDR1 is GTSNPN and CDR2 is SVGIG (reference sequence). The CDR3 extends over 13 amino acids. The V gene end was trimmed by 7 bases and the J gene end by 5 bases; junction bases not matched to a gene: 9. CDR3 sequence: CASPGQGSHEQYF. Written as DNA, the CDR3 is TGTGCCTCACCGGGACAGGGTTCCCACGAGCAGTACTTC.

The chain joins TRBV7-8 to TRBJ1-1, with D possibly matching TRBD1 (5 bases). Trimming removed 10 bases at V and 5 bases at J, with 29 bases between. Germline assignment: CDR1 SGHVS and CDR2 FQNEAQ. There are 17 residues in the CDR3. CDR3 sequence (DNA): TGTGCCACCAACAGAGGTCTCGGGCAGGGCGTTACGACTGAAGCTTTCTTT. Protein: CATNRGLGQGVTTEAFF. Supplemented by reference TRBV7-8 and TRBJ1-1, the full variable domain reads GAGVSQSPRYKVAKRGQDVALRCDPISGHVSLFWYQQALGQGPEFLTYFQNEAQLDKSGLPSDRFFAERPEGSVSTLKIQRTQQEDSAVYLCATNRGLGQGVTTEAFFGQGTRLTVV.

The gene calls are TRBV3-1 (or the pseudogene TRBV3-2) and TRBJ1-1; 12 nucleotides agree with TRBD1. Germline lookup yields CDR1 LGHDT and CDR2 YNNKEL (reference sequence). The CDR3 is 15 amino acids. Losses at the gene ends were 4 bases for V and 4 bases for J; bases not matched to a gene: 4. The CDR3 DNA follows: TGTGCCAGCAGCCTGTGGGGACAGGGGGCCACTGAAGCTTTCTTT. Translating gives CASSLWGQGATEAFF.

This sequence joins TRBV28 and TRBJ2-7, with 8 bases fitting TRBD1. Trimming took 4 bases from V and 4 from J; bases not matched to a gene: 24. The germline V gene encodes CDR1 MDHEN and CDR2 SYDVKM. The CDR3 sequence is 20 residues long. The CDR3 sequence is CASSSLDPWGQAKLSYEQYF. DNA of the CDR3: TGTGCCAGCAGTTCCCTGGACCCCTGGGGACAGGCGAAATTATCTTACGAGCAGTACTTC.

The V gene is TRBV18, the J gene TRBJ2-3, with TRBD1 as a possible D gene (6 bases). V was shortened by 3 bases and J by 4 bases, with 11 bases between the two germline ends. CDR1 is KGHSH and CDR2 is LQKENI in the germline V gene. The CDR3 runs to 14 residues. The CDR3 sequence is CASSPPTGPDTQYF. CDR3 coding DNA: TGTGCCAGCTCACCTCCGACAGGTCCAGATACGCAGTATTTT.

The chain combines TRBV3-1 (or the pseudogene TRBV3-2) with TRBJ1-4; the D is unclear. The CDR3 spans 14 residues. Deletions cut 4 bases from V and 8 bases from J, with 14 bases between. CDR1 is LGHDT and CDR2 is YNNKEL in the germline V gene (reference sequence). The CDR3 region has the DNA TGTGCCAGCAGCCGAAGGACCGGGGAAGAAAAACTGTTTTTT. It specifies CASSRRTGEEKLFF.

The chain is built from TRBV5-1 and TRBJ2-5; 10 bases fit TRBD1. Germline V gives CDR1 SGHRS, CDR2 YFSETQ. V was pared by 0 bases and J by 3 bases, with 2 bases of the junction left unmatched. CDR3 size: 15 residues. Here the CDR3 DNA reads TGCGCCAGCAGCTTGGATGGGACAGGGGAAGAGACCCAGTACTTC. Translating gives CASSLDGTGEETQYF. Variable domain in full (rest from reference TRBV5-1 and TRBJ2-5): KAGVTQTPRYLIKTRGQQVTLSCSPISGHRSVSWYQQTPGQGLQFLFEYFSETQRNKGNFPGRFSGRQFSNSRSEMNVSTLELGDSALYLCASSLDGTGEETQYFGPGTRLLVL.

This sequence joins TRBV4-1 and TRBJ2-7; D possibly corresponds to TRBD2 (5 bases). This CDR3 has 13 residues. CDR1 MGHRA and CDR2 YSYEKL come from the germline V gene. Trimming removed 2 bases at V and 5 bases at J, with 10 bases between. Written as DNA, the CDR3 is TGCGCCAGCAGCCAAAATGAGGGAAACGAGCAGTACTTC. The encoded protein is CASSQNEGNEQYF.

The chain uses TRBV7-2 and TRBJ1-1, with D possibly being TRBD1 (6 bases). Germline V gene sequence: CDR1 SGHTA, CDR2 FQGNSA. Trimming left V 3 bases short and J 4 bases short, with 12 bases between. The CDR3 runs 14 residues. CDR3 in amino acids: CASSLGGGVTEAFF. The CDR3, as DNA: TGTGCCAGCAGCTTGGGAGGGGGGGTCACTGAAGCTTTCTTT.

This chain uses TRBV3-1 (or the pseudogene TRBV3-2) with TRBJ2-5, with 12 bases matching TRBD2. After removal of 4 bases from V and 2 bases from J, the junction contained 5 bases not matched to a gene. Germline V lookup: CDR1 LGHDT, CDR2 YNNKEL (reference sequence). The CDR3 totals 16 residues. The CDR3 loop is CASSLRLAGVQETQYF. CDR3 nucleotides: TGTGCCAGCAGCCTTCGACTAGCGGGGGTTCAAGAGACCCAGTACTTC.

The chain is built from TRBV5-1 and TRBJ1-1; D not certain. The length of the CDR3 is 15 residues. CDR1 and CDR2 from the germline V gene are SGHRS and YFSETQ. Trimming removed 4 bases from V and 1 base from J, with 14 bases in between. Written as DNA, the CDR3 is TGCGCCAGCAGCGGGGAGTGGGGAAGGAACACTGAAGCTTTCTTT. Protein sequence: CASSGEWGRNTEAFF.

Here the CDR3 DNA reads TGTGCCAGCAGCTCGTACCTAGCGGGACGAGGGACCCAGTACTTC. Protein: CASSSYLAGRGTQYF. The V call is TRBV14, the J call TRBJ2-5, with TRBD2 matching 9 bases. The CDR3 is 15 residues long. The germline CDR1 and CDR2 sequences are SGHDN and FVKESK. V shed 5 bases and J 7 bases; nucleotides not matched to a gene: 11.

V usage is TRBV5-1 and J usage is TRBJ1-1, with D tentatively TRBD1 (5 bases). Germline values: CDR1 SGHRS, CDR2 YFSETQ. With 0 bases removed from V and 3 bases from J, the gap between germline ends came to 9 bases. The CDR3 length is 14 residues. The CDR3 region has the DNA TGCGCCAGCAGCTTGGCGGGGGATGACACTGAAGCTTTCTTT. Translating gives CASSLAGDDTEAFF.

This chain joins TRBV19 and TRBJ1-5; D is unclear. CDR3 length equals 14 residues. Trimming cost V 3 bases and J 0 bases, with 6 bases left between them. CDR1 is LNHDA and CDR2 is SQIVND in the germline V gene (reference sequence). The CDR3 reads CASSMRNSNQPQHF. CDR3 nucleotide sequence: TGTGCCAGTAGTATGAGAAATAGCAATCAGCCCCAGCATTTT.

The V call is TRBV19, the J call TRBJ1-2, with 7 bases aligning to TRBD1. CDR1 and CDR2 (germline): LNHDA, SQIVND (reference sequence). The CDR3 runs 13 residues. V shed 8 bases and J 4 bases; nucleotides not matched to a gene: 7. The CDR3 loop is CASAPTGTYGYTF. Here the CDR3 DNA reads TGTGCCAGTGCCCCGACAGGGACCTATGGCTACACCTTC.